A single TCR beta chain is shown here with its context. Its antigen is currently unknown. The sample is drawn from a study of cytomegalovirus exposure and HLA in healthy donors. The study ran its PCR with 60 Vbeta and 13 Jbeta primers. Assay: immunoSEQ multiplex PCR; the TCRdb copy retains only in-frame clones and omits some. The sample has about 170,000 clones; 65% to 80% are singletons. Germline V gene sequence: CDR1 SNHLY, CDR2 FYNNEI. Between the trimmed V and J ends, which lost 2 bases and 3 bases, there was a span of 10 bases. This CDR3 spans 14 amino acids. Study-level results: Many donors shared some public TCRs, even though most TCR sequences were rare. CMV serostatus was the only recorded immune exposure for donors. With high specificity and sensitivity, the classifier reportedly diagnosed cytomegalovirus status. In vitro checks showed that a few CMV-associated chains really do target CMV antigens.

V gene TRBV2 combines with J gene TRBJ2-5; possible D gene TRBD1, 5 bases. The sample consisted of PBMCs. This TCR was recovered from a female donor in good health and CMV-seronegative. CDR3 loop: CASSERAREETQYF. The CDR3 region has the DNA TGTGCCAGCAGTGAAAGGGCCAGGGAAGAGACCCAGTACTTC.